A single sample gave rise to the 9 T cell receptor beta chains below, sequenced in a study of T cell repertoires in aging, cancer and after chemotherapy. The template was genomic DNA from peripheral blood, not RNA. A mixed TRB-A/B primer pool amplified rearranged TRB by multiplex touch-down PCR. TCRdb processed the multiplex PCR reads anew with MiXCR; each CDR3 protein has one entry. Among under 6,500 distinct CDR3 sequences, less than 50% were seen once, and the ten largest hold more than 45%. Sample: blood. These receptors were taken from a human donor in good health.

This sequence joins TRBV29-1 and TRBJ1-1; 10 nucleotides align to TRBD1. This CDR3 region has 12 residues. V shed 7 bases and J 12 bases; nucleotides not matched to a gene: 11. From germline, CDR1 is SQVTM and CDR2 ANQGSEA. The CDR3 DNA is TGCAGCGCCGCTGACAGGGGGCGCGGTACTTTCTTT. Translated, it gives CSAADRGRGTFF.

V usage is TRBV15 and J usage is TRBJ2-4; 16 bases agree with TRBD2. The CDR3 loop spans 17 amino acids. The V gene end was trimmed by 1 base and the J gene end by 7 bases; junction bases not matched to a gene: 4. Germline V lookup: CDR1 LNHNV, CDR2 YYDKDF (reference sequence). DNA for the CDR3: TGTGCCACCAGCAGAGGTGCGGGACTAGCGGGGGGGAACATTCAGTACTTC. Residues: CATSRGAGLAGGNIQYF.

The J gene is TRBJ2-3, the V gene TRBV6-5; D unclear. Germline V CDR1 and CDR2: MNHEY, SVGAGI. Between the trimmed V and J ends, which lost 6 bases and 6 bases, there was a span of 28 bases. The CDR3 has 18 residues. The chain's CDR3 is CASSLLIGSSPRRDTQYF. The CDR3 bases are TGTGCCAGCAGCTTACTCATCGGGTCTAGTCCCCGTCGGGATACGCAGTATTTT.

This clonotype was observed a handful of times. This sequence joins TRBV19 and TRBJ2-6; 8 nucleotides match TRBD1. Germline CDR1 and CDR2: LNHDA and SQIVND (reference sequence). V lost 5 bases, J lost 2 bases, and 11 bases stayed unmatched. CDR3 length: 18 residues. The CDR3 bases are TGTGCCAGTAGTCCCAGCGGGCAGGGGGCGGCTGGGGCCAACGTCCTGACTTTC. Protein sequence: CASSPSGQGAAGANVLTF.

The chain joins TRBV6-5 to TRBJ2-5; a possible D gene is TRBD1 (5 bases). The CDR3 loop spans 15 amino acids. The V end lost 7 bases, the J end lost 1 base, and 16 bases lay between the germline ends. The germline gives CDR1 MNHEY, CDR2 SVGAGI. CDR3 residues: CASMILRGSQETQYF. In nucleotides, the CDR3 is TGTGCCAGCATGATCCTAAGGGGCTCCCAAGAGACCCAGTACTTC.

By share, this clonotype ranks as medium-sized. V is TRBV12-3 or TRBV12-4 and J is TRBJ2-7; no firm D call. Deletions cut 2 bases from V and 6 bases from J, with 23 bases between. The CDR3 extends over 17 amino acids. This CDR3 is CASSLNGIGPPSGEQYF. In DNA form, the CDR3 reads TGTGCCAGCAGTTTAAACGGCATTGGGCCCCCTTCCGGCGAGCAGTACTTC.

The rearrangement joins TRBV6-5 to TRBJ2-3, with D perhaps assigned TRBD1 or TRBD2 (6 bases each). With 9 bases removed from V and 5 bases from J, the gap between germline ends came to 18 bases. Per germline, CDR1 MNHEY and CDR2 SVGAGI. The CDR3 loop spans 14 amino acids. CDR3 sequence (DNA): TGTGCCAGTGGCCCCTTGGGGGGCCGAGATACGCAGTATTTT. This gives the protein CASGPLGGRDTQYF.

The CDR3 reads CAWTRGWGMNTEAFF. The CDR3 nucleotides are TGTGCCTGGACCCGAGGTTGGGGGATGAACACTGAAGCTTTCTTT. This chain connects TRBV30 to TRBJ1-1; D perhaps matches TRBD1 (5 bases). Trimming removed 4 bases from V and 0 bases from J, with 15 bases in between. The V gene's germline CDR1 is GTSNPN and CDR2 SVGIG (reference sequence). CDR3 length: 15 amino acids.

V and J are TRBV18 and TRBJ2-7; D remains unclear. The CDR3 totals 15 residues. The germline V gene encodes CDR1 KGHSH and CDR2 LQKENI. V lost 0 bases and J 6 bases, leaving 15 bases between the germline ends. CDR3 sequence reads: CASSPPDGPLREQYF. In DNA, the CDR3 is TGTGCCAGCTCACCACCAGACGGTCCACTCCGCGAGCAGTACTTC.